This TCR beta chain is drawn from a study of identical twins. Study-level points and caveats: Invariant MAIT and iNKT cells could partly confound zero-insertion analyses. Abundant beta clonotypes from cord blood had fewer insertions, unlike memory repertoires, which showed none.

This CDR3 has 15 residues. Trimming cost V 6 bases and J 2 bases; bases outside gene matches: 7. The germline V gene has CDR1 MNHNS and CDR2 SASEGT. Healthy Caucasians provided all donations. This clonotype has just a few counts. What it binds is not known. Each CDR3 protein gets one entry after TCRdb re-called the 5' RACE reads with MiXCR. The data show hundreds of thousands of distinct CDR3 sequences, roughly 12% seen once. This sample also appeared in a second study, on yellow fever vaccine responses in identical twins.

This chain uses TRBV6-1 with TRBJ2-3, with 8 positions matching TRBD2. The material sequenced was PBMCs. This sequence was found in a woman under 30 in good health. CDR3 sequence (DNA): TGTGCCAGCAGAGCCGGGACTAGAGACACAGATACGCAGTATTTT. It yields the protein CASRAGTRDTDTQYF.